This T cell receptor (beta chain) derives from a study of T cells after yellow fever vaccination. Study at large: Preparing low-cell-number fractions relied on SMART-Seq v4 Ultra Low Input. Broader study findings: Clonotypes found in both CD4 and CD8 compartments made up a small share. A weaker but faster secondary response was observed, peaking on day 5 versus 15.

This clonotype was picked up a small number of times. Its specificity is not known. V lost 1 base, J lost 10 bases, and 20 bases lay in between. CDR3 length equals 16 residues. Looked up from germline, CDR1 is SGHTA and CDR2 is FQGNSA. MiXCR, applied by TCRdb to the 5' RACE reads, yields one record per CDR3 protein. The data contain 350,000 to 450,000 distinct CDR3 sequences, 6% to 8% of them seen just once; the ten biggest clones take up 15%. The sample was PBMCs, taken 5 days after the yellow fever booster vaccination. This TCR was sampled from a man aged 25 to 45 who received the YFV17D yellow fever vaccine. The chain uses TRBV7-2 and TRBJ2-1; D possibly corresponds to TRBD1 (6 bases). The CDR3 sequence: CASSLEGTIPFNEQFF. DNA of the CDR3: TGTGCCAGCAGCTTAGAGGGGACAATCCCATTTAACGAGCAGTTCTTC.